This T cell receptor (beta chain) was obtained from a study of human CD8 memory T cell subsets. The CDR3 runs 15 residues. The germline gives CDR1 KGHSH, CDR2 LQKENI. Investigators built TCR beta libraries using UMI-labeled 5' RACE. TCRdb reprocessed the 5' RACE reads; each CDR3 protein has one entry and no DNA is given. Its listing shows fewer than 20,000 distinct CDR3 sequences. This clonotype was obtained from a human donor in good health. The chain couples TRBV18 to TRBJ2-1; TCRdb returns TRBD1, unconfirmable since there is no DNA. Sequencing was carried out using CD8+ T cells from PBMCs. The CDR3 here is CASSPSGQGLNEQFF.